This record covers a single TCR beta chain. This record belongs to a study of T cell changes during pregnancy in multiple sclerosis. Deletions cut 8 bases from V and 0 bases from J, with 11 bases between. Germline CDR1 and CDR2: LNHDA and SQIVND (reference sequence). CDR3 length: 14 residues. The method was immunoSEQ multiplex PCR; TCRdb's version includes in-frame clones alone and lacks a portion of them. The sample has 55,000 to 70,000 clones, around nine tenths seen once. The sequenced sample was peripheral blood, obtained in the third trimester of pregnancy. The rearrangement uses TRBV19 and TRBJ1-3; D is ambiguous. This sequence was found in a female donor in good health, enrolled as a control in a pregnancy study. Here the CDR3 reads CASLSSVSGNTIYF. The CDR3 bases are TGTGCCAGTCTGAGCAGCGTCTCTGGAAACACCATATATTTT. The complete variable domain, with remaining parts taken from reference TRBV19 and TRBJ1-3, reads DGGITQSPKYLFRKEGQNVTLSCEQNLNHDAMYWYRQDPGQGLRLIYYSQIVNDFQKGDIAEGYSVSREKKESFPLTVTSAQKNPTAFYLCASLSSVSGNTIYFGEGSWLTVV.